This entry features one T cell receptor (beta chain) sequence. This CDR3 spans 15 amino acids. The germline V gene encodes CDR1 SGHRS and CDR2 YFSETQ. The V and J ends lost 4 bases and 5 bases, in that order; junction bases with no gene match: 7. These data are taken from a study of control samples from healthy donors and cancer patients. Sequencing was performed with immunoSEQ multiplex PCR; in TCRdb, only in-frame clones are kept and a portion is missing. The sample includes some 25,000 clones, 82% seen only once; the top ten take about a quarter. The gene calls are TRBV5-1 and TRBJ2-1; the match to TRBD2 covers 9 bases. The specimen was PBMCs. The source is a man aged 60 to 75 with colorectal cancer. The CDR3 reads CASSKTSGLDNEQFF. CDR3 nucleotides: TGCGCCAGCAGCAAGACTAGCGGACTAGACAATGAGCAGTTCTTC. Filled out from reference TRBV5-1 and TRBJ2-1, the complete variable domain reads KAGVTQTPRYLIKTRGQQVTLSCSPISGHRSVSWYQQTPGQGLQFLFEYFSETQRNKGNFPGRFSGRQFSNSRSEMNVSTLELGDSALYLCASSKTSGLDNEQFFGPGTRLTVL.